Listed below are T cell receptor beta chains from one sample, sequenced in a study of CD8 T cells in Susac syndrome. TCRdb reprocessed the immunoSEQ multiplex PCR reads with MiXCR, giving one entry per CDR3 protein. This sample yields under 550,000 distinct CDR3 sequences, of which approximately 85% are seen a single time; roughly 0.1% belongs to the top ten. The sequencing input was CD8+ T cells from PBMCs. The receptors derive from a human donor with multiple sclerosis. Each CDR3 is given with its conserved first and last residue. The order of the fields is J gene, clone size, V gene, D gene, CDR3 DNA, CDR3 protein. A D gene is named only where the DNA matches it firmly. A clone size is listed for some rows: how often the clone was seen (once, few, many), or a class if it is expanded.

>TRBJ2-7|NA|TRBV20-1|TRBD1
TGCAGTGCTAGCCCTCAACAGGGGTACTCCTACGAGCAGTACTTC
CSASPQQGYSYEQYF
>TRBJ2-3|NA|TRBV12-3/TRBV12-4|TRBD2
TGTGCCAGCAGTTTAGAGGGAGGGCCAACAGATACGCAGTATTTT
CASSLEGGPTDTQYF
>TRBJ2-5|once|TRBV5-6|NA
TGTGCCAGCAGCTATGACAGCCAAGAGACCCAGTACTTC
CASSYDSQETQYF
>TRBJ2-7|NA|TRBV18|TRBD1
TGTGCCAGCTCACCACTCGGACAGGAAAACTACGAGCAGTACTTC
CASSPLGQENYEQYF
>TRBJ1-2|NA|TRBV12-3/TRBV12-4|NA
TGTGCCCGCAGTTACCTCCCGGACAGTGGGTTGGATGGCTACACCTTC
CARSYLPDSGLDGYTF
>TRBJ1-5|once|TRBV4-1|TRBD1
TGCGCCAGCAGCCAAGTATTGGTAGGGGGCGACTTGCCCCAGCATTTT
CASSQVLVGGDLPQHF
>TRBJ2-1|few|TRBV11-2|NA
TGTGCCAGCAGCTCCCTTGGAGGGATCGAGCAGTTCTTC
CASSSLGGIEQFF
>TRBJ1-1|NA|TRBV27|NA
TGTGCCAGCAGTATAGGATTTAACACTGAAGCTTTCTTT
CASSIGFNTEAFF
>TRBJ2-3|NA|TRBV14|TRBD1
TGTGCCAGCAGCCAACACAGGGGGCAGATCACAGATACGCAGTATTTT
CASSQHRGQITDTQYF
>TRBJ2-5|NA|TRBV27|TRBD1
TGTGCCAGTAGAACGACAGGGGGGTTTCGGGAGACCCAGTACTTC
CASRTTGGFRETQYF
>TRBJ2-7|NA|TRBV20-1|NA
TGCAGTGCTAGATTAGCGGAAGGCGCGGAGCAGTACTTC
CSARLAEGAEQYF
>TRBJ2-2|NA|TRBV27|TRBD2
TGTGCCAGCAGTTTCGGACTAGGAGCCGGGGAGCTGTTTTTT
CASSFGLGAGELFF
>TRBJ1-1|NA|TRBV6-5|NA
TGTGCCAGCCGCCCGGGAGGGTTGGTTGAAGCTTTCTTT
CASRPGGLVEAFF
>TRBJ2-5|few|TRBV20-1|TRBD1
TGTAAAGCCGGACAGGGGGGAGAGACCCAGTACTTC
CKAGQGGETQYF
>TRBJ2-7|NA|TRBV11-2|TRBD1
TGTGCCAGCAGCTTCGTCAACAGGGGGCGCGACGAGCAGTACTTC
CASSFVNRGRDEQYF
>TRBJ2-3|NA|TRBV28|TRBD2
TGTGCCAGCAGTGAAGTAGCGGGACTAACAGATACGCAGTATTTT
CASSEVAGLTDTQYF
>TRBJ2-6|NA|TRBV20-1|NA
TGCAGTGCTAGAGTAGATGACTCTGGGGCCAACGTCCTGACTTTC
CSARVDDSGANVLTF
>TRBJ2-1|NA|TRBV27|NA
TGTGCCACCAGAGGGGGGGCCGTCTACAATGAGCAGTTCTTC
CATRGGAVYNEQFF
>TRBJ2-7|NA|TRBV27|NA
TGTGCCAGCAGGGGGGACGGAAGACGGGAGCAGTACTTC
CASRGDGRREQYF
>TRBJ2-7|NA|TRBV29-1|TRBD1
TGCAGCGTTGAAGATCCCGGACAGGGAAGTGGCTACGAGCAGTACTTC
CSVEDPGQGSGYEQYF
>TRBJ2-7|NA|TRBV29-1|NA
TGCAGCGTTGAATCGACGGATACCTACGAGCAGTACTTC
CSVESTDTYEQYF
>TRBJ1-5|NA|TRBV5-5|NA
TGTGCCAGCAGCCCGGAGGCGTATGAAGTAACAGGTCAGCCCCAGCATTTT
CASSPEAYEVTGQPQHF
>TRBJ1-2|NA|TRBV29-1|NA
TGCAGCGTTGAAGTTTATGGGACAACAATTCATGGCTACACCTTC
CSVEVYGTTIHGYTF
>TRBJ1-1|once|TRBV12-3/TRBV12-4|TRBD1
TGTGCCAGCAGTTCAGACAGGGTCACTGAAGCTTTCTTT
CASSSDRVTEAFF
>TRBJ2-5|NA|TRBV28|NA
TGTGCCAGCAGTCGAGTTACAGCAGAGACCCAGTACTTC
CASSRVTAETQYF
>TRBJ1-2|NA|TRBV5-1|TRBD1
TGCGCCAGCAGCTCCGCAGGGGGGGGAGACTATGGCTACACCTTC
CASSSAGGGDYGYTF
>TRBJ1-4|NA|TRBV29-1|NA
TGCAGCGTAGAGACAGCTTTTAATGAAAAACTGTTTTTT
CSVETAFNEKLFF
>TRBJ2-6|NA|TRBV7-9|NA
TGTGCCAGCAGCCCCCGAGGTGGTTTTGGCTCTGGGGCCAACGTCCTGACTTTC
CASSPRGGFGSGANVLTF
>TRBJ2-2|NA|TRBV5-6|NA
TGTGCCAGCAGCTTGTTGCCGGGGGCAAGCACCGGGGAGCTGTTTTTT
CASSLLPGASTGELFF
>TRBJ2-3|NA|TRBV10-3|TRBD2
TGTGCCATCAGTGCCCCTAGCGGGGGGCCCTTGGAGACAGATACGCAGTATTTT
CAISAPSGGPLETDTQYF
>TRBJ1-5|NA|TRBV6-6|NA
TGTGCCAGCAGTTACATCCCCGAGCCGGATCAGCCCCAGCATTTT
CASSYIPEPDQPQHF
>TRBJ2-1|once|TRBV4-2|NA
TGTGCCAGCAGCCAAGAGACAGGAAACTCCTACAATGAGCAGTTCTTC
CASSQETGNSYNEQFF
>TRBJ2-3|once|TRBV7-6|NA
TGTGCCAGCAGCTTACCTTTCAGGGATAGGGGCACAGATACGCAGTATTTT
CASSLPFRDRGTDTQYF